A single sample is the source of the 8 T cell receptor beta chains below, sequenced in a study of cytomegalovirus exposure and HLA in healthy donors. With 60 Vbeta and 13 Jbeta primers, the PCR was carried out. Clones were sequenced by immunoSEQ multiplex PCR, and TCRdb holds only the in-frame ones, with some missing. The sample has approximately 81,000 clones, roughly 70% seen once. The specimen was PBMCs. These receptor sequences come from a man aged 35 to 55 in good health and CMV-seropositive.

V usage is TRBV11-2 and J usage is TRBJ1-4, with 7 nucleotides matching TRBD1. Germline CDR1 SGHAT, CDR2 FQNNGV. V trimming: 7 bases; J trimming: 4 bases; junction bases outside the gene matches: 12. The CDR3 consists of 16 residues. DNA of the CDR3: TGTGCCAGCAATAAGGGGGCCTCTACCATTAATGAAAAACTGTTTTTT. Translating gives CASNKGASTINEKLFF.

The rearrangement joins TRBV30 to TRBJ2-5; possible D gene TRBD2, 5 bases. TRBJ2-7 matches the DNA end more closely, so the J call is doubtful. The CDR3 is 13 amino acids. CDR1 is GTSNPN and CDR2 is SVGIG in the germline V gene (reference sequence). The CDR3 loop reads CAWAGGLSYEQYF. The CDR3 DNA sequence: TGTGCCTGGGCGGGTGGGTTATCCTACGAGCAGTACTTC.

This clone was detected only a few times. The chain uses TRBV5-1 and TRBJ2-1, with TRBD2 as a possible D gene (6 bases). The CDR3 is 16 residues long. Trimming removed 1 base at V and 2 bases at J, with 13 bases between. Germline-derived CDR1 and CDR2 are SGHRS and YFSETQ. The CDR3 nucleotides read TGCGCCAGCAGCTTGCAGCCTAGCGCTACCTACAATGAGCAGTTCTTC. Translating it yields CASSLQPSATYNEQFF.

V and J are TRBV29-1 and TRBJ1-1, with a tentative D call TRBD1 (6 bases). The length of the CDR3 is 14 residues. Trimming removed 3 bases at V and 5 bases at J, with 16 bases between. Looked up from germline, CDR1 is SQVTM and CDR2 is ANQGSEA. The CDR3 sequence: CSVDGAGARTEAFF. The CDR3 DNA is TGCAGCGTTGATGGGGCGGGGGCGCGGACTGAAGCTTTCTTT.

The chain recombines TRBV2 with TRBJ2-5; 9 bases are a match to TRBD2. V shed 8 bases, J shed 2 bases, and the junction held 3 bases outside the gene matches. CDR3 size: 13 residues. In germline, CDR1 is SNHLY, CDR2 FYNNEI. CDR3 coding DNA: TGTGCCAGCGAGACTAGCGGACAAGAGACCCAGTACTTC. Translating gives CASETSGQETQYF. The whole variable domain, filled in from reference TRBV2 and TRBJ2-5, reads EPEVTQTPSHQVTQMGQEVILRCVPISNHLYFYWYRQILGQKVEFLVSFYNNEISEKSEIFDDQFSVERPDGSNFTLKIRSTKLEDSAMYFCASETSGQETQYFGPGTRLLVL.

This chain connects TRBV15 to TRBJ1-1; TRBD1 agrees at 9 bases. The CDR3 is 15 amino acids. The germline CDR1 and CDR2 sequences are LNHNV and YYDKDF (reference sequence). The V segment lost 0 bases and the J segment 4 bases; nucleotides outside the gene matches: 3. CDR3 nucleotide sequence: TGTGCCACCAGCAGAGAGTCGGACAGGGGCACTGAAGCTTTCTTT. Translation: CATSRESDRGTEAFF.

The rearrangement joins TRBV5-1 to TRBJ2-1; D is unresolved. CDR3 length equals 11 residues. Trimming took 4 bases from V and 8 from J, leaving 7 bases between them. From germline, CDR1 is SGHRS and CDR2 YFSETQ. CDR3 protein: CASSVSHEQFF. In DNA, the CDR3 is TGCGCCAGCAGCGTTAGTCATGAGCAGTTCTTC.

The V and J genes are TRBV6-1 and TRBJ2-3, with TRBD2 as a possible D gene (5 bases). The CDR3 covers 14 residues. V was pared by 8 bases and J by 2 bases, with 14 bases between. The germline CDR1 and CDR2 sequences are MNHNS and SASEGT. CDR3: CASPSDLITDTQYF. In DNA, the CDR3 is TGTGCCAGCCCCTCGGACTTAATCACAGATACGCAGTATTTT.